The 10 T cell receptor beta chains reported below all come from one sample, sequenced in a study of monozygotic twins with cystic fibrosis. Sequencing was performed with immunoSEQ multiplex PCR; in TCRdb, only in-frame clones are kept and a portion is missing. The sample yields more than 11,000 clones, 80% to 90% seen once. What was sequenced was blood. Receptor source: a boy younger than 18 with cystic fibrosis.

V is TRBV10-1 and J is TRBJ2-1; D may be TRBD1 (5 bases). Germline assignment: CDR1 WNHNN and CDR2 SYGVQD (reference sequence). CDR3 length equals 14 residues. V shed 3 bases and J shed 10 bases, with 16 bases lying between them. The CDR3 is CASSESPGQREQFF. CDR3 coding DNA: TGCGCCAGCAGTGAATCGCCAGGGCAAAGGGAGCAGTTCTTC.

The CDR3 reads CASSLEAGVTGELFF. The DNA of the CDR3 is TGCGCCAGCAGCTTGGAGGCCGGGGTCACCGGGGAGCTGTTTTTT. V is TRBV5-1 and J is TRBJ2-2, with D possibly TRBD2 on 5 matching bases. With 0 bases removed from V and 4 bases from J, the gap between germline ends came to 10 bases. CDR3 size: 15 residues. Germline-derived CDR1 and CDR2 are SGHRS and YFSETQ.

This chain connects TRBV7-9 to TRBJ1-4; no reliable D call. The ends were cut back, 1 base at V and 8 bases at J, with 2 bases in the middle. The CDR3 is made up of 11 amino acids. Looked up from germline, CDR1 is SEHNR and CDR2 is FQNEAQ (reference sequence). CDR3 in amino acids: CASSLDEKLFF. The CDR3 nucleotides are TGTGCCAGCAGCTTAGACGAAAAACTGTTTTTT.

This clone was seen a few times. The chain carries TRBV5-1 and TRBJ2-6; D unclear. The CDR3 totals 15 residues. The ends were cut back, 4 bases at V and 0 bases at J, with 8 bases in the middle. CDR1 and CDR2 from the germline V gene are SGHRS and YFSETQ. CDR3 nucleotide sequence: TGCGCCAGCAGCGGGCCAATCTCTGGGGCCAACGTCCTGACTTTC. Amino acids: CASSGPISGANVLTF.

The chain has TRBV2 and TRBJ2-2; possibly TRBD1 for D (6 bases). The V end lost 5 bases, the J end lost 4 bases, and 8 bases lay between the germline ends. The CDR3 is 13 residues long. Germline V gene sequence: CDR1 SNHLY, CDR2 FYNNEI. Written as DNA, the CDR3 is TGTGCCAGCAGTTCGGACAGCACCGGGGAGCTGTTTTTT. Protein sequence: CASSSDSTGELFF.

The gene calls are TRBV7-9 and TRBJ2-5; TRBD2 matches 7 bases. Losses at the gene ends were 7 bases for V and 5 bases for J; bases not matched to a gene: 22. From germline, CDR1 is SEHNR and CDR2 FQNEAQ (reference sequence). The CDR3 is 18 residues long. The chain's CDR3 is CASTYFHGTKGLRETQYF. DNA of the CDR3: TGTGCCAGCACCTACTTTCACGGGACTAAGGGACTTCGGGAGACCCAGTACTTC.

The chain combines TRBV28 with TRBJ2-6, with D perhaps TRBD2 (6 bases). The germline gives CDR1 MDHEN, CDR2 SYDVKM. The V gene lost 3 bases and the J gene lost 1 base, with 7 bases spanning the gap. There are 15 residues in the CDR3. CDR3 sequence: CASSLEGSGANVLTF. The CDR3, as DNA: TGTGCCAGCAGTTTGGAGGGTTCTGGGGCCAACGTCCTGACTTTC.

The chain links TRBV30 to TRBJ2-7; D perhaps matches TRBD1 (6 bases). Germline-derived CDR1 and CDR2 are GTSNPN and SVGIG (reference sequence). The CDR3 spans 11 residues. V was shortened by 1 base and J by 11 bases, with 12 bases between the two germline ends. The CDR3 DNA follows: TGTGCCTGGAGTGAGACCGGGACAAAGTACTTC. This gives the protein CAWSETGTKYF.

CDR3 sequence reads: CASSLSTGGRETQYF. For the CDR3, the DNA is TGCGCCAGCAGCCTGAGTACAGGGGGCCGGGAGACCCAGTACTTC. The chain uses TRBV5-1 and TRBJ2-5; TRBD1 aligns across 9 bases. The CDR3 runs 15 residues. V was pared by 4 bases and J by 5 bases, with 9 bases of the junction left unmatched. Germline values: CDR1 SGHRS, CDR2 YFSETQ.

V usage is TRBV18 and J usage is TRBJ2-6; D might be TRBD2 (6 bases). Trimming stripped 10 bases from V and 1 base from J, with 14 bases between. This CDR3 comprises 15 residues. CDR1 and CDR2 (germline): KGHSH, LQKENI. The CDR3 here is CATPGVRSGANVLTF. The CDR3 nucleotides are TGTGCCACCCCGGGAGTGAGGTCTGGGGCCAACGTCCTGACTTTC.